These 27 T cell receptor beta chains originate from one sample sequenced in a study of Graves' ophthalmopathy and Graves' hyperthyroidism. Beta-chain TCR CDR3 regions were amplified from RNA transcripts. RT-PCR in the first round used HTBI primers; a second-round multiplex PCR followed. TCRdb reprocessed the multiplex PCR reads via MiXCR and lists one record per CDR3 protein. Altogether 200,000 to 250,000 distinct CDR3 sequences are present, about 22% being singletons, with the ten largest covering approximately 39%. What was sequenced was peripheral blood. The receptors originated from a woman between 50 and 59 years old with Graves' ophthalmopathy.

This clonotype was recorded at least ten times. The CDR3, as DNA: TGCAGTGCGAGTGATGTGGATATTCACACCGGGGAGCTGTTTTTT. This encodes CSASDVDIHTGELFF. The chain uses TRBV20-1 and TRBJ2-2; D unresolved. Germline CDR1 DFQATT, CDR2 SNEGSKA (reference sequence). The CDR3 extends over 15 amino acids. Trimming left V 6 bases short and J 3 bases short, with 17 bases between.

The chain is built from TRBV24-1 and TRBJ1-5; D unclear. The CDR3 covers 13 residues. Trimming cost V 1 base and J 6 bases, with 6 bases left between them. CDR1 and CDR2 (germline): KGHDR, SFDVKD. CDR3: CATSDFSGQPQHF. The CDR3, as DNA: TGTGCCACCAGTGATTTTTCGGGTCAGCCCCAGCATTTT.

The sample holds many counts of this clonotype. V is TRBV19 and J is TRBJ2-7; 11 bases match TRBD1. The germline gives CDR1 LNHDA, CDR2 SQIVND (reference sequence). V was clipped by 3 bases and J by 3 bases; unmatched bases: 4. There are 15 residues in the CDR3. CDR3 coding DNA: TGTGCCAGTAGTATGCCGGGACAGGGGGTCTACGAGCAGTACTTC. This encodes CASSMPGQGVYEQYF.

The chain employs TRBV27 and TRBJ1-1, with D perhaps TRBD1 (6 bases). The CDR3 consists of 15 residues. Trimming took 6 bases from V and 1 from J, leaving 15 bases between them. Germline CDR1 and CDR2: MNHEY and SMNVEV (reference sequence). This CDR3 is CASRPSRGQNTEAFF. CDR3 sequence (DNA): TGTGCCAGCAGACCTAGCAGGGGCCAGAACACTGAAGCTTTCTTT.

This clonotype was seen only once. J is TRBJ1-1 and V is TRBV29-1, with D perhaps matching TRBD1 (5 bases). There are 12 residues in the CDR3. The V end lost 6 bases, the J end lost 1 base, and 9 bases lay between the germline ends. The germline V gene encodes CDR1 SQVTM and CDR2 ANQGSEA. The CDR3 region has the DNA TGCAGCGTCGGGACGGGGAACACTGAAGCTTTCTTT. Its translation is CSVGTGNTEAFF.

The V and J genes are TRBV28 and TRBJ2-2; 9 nucleotides agree with TRBD2. The CDR3 extends over 14 amino acids. CDR1 is MDHEN and CDR2 is SYDVKM in the germline V gene. With V trimmed by 7 bases and J by 4 bases, 4 bases remained unmatched. The CDR3 DNA follows: TGTGCCAGCACAGGCGGGAGGGCCACCGGGGAGCTGTTTTTT. Amino acid sequence: CASTGGRATGELFF.

Ten or more counts support this clonotype. The chain uses TRBV12-3 or TRBV12-4 and TRBJ2-7; 10 bases align to TRBD2. This CDR3 is 16 amino acids long. J lost 1 base, V lost 4 bases, and 7 bases had no gene match. This CDR3 reads CASSSRGLAASYEQYF. In DNA form, the CDR3 reads TGTGCCAGCAGTTCTCGTGGACTAGCGGCATCCTACGAGCAGTACTTC.

The rearrangement links TRBV11-2 to TRBJ2-7; 12 bases align to TRBD2. The germline gives CDR1 SGHAT, CDR2 FQNNGV. The V and J ends lost 1 base and 3 bases, in that order; junction bases with no gene match: 7. This CDR3 has 17 residues. CDR3: CASSLGGLAGINYEQYF. CDR3 coding DNA: TGTGCCAGCAGCTTAGGGGGACTAGCGGGTATCAACTACGAGCAGTACTTC.

This clonotype was detected ten times or more. The V gene is TRBV6-1, the J gene TRBJ1-1; D is perhaps TRBD1 (5 bases). From germline, CDR1 is MNHNS and CDR2 SASEGT. The CDR3 length is 13 residues. Trimming removed 7 bases from V and 4 bases from J, with 13 bases in between. The CDR3, as DNA: TGTGCCAGCACCGAGACAGCGGGCACTGAAGCTTTCTTT. Amino acid sequence: CASTETAGTEAFF.

This clonotype was observed at least ten times. V usage is TRBV12-3 or TRBV12-4 and J usage is TRBJ1-2, with D perhaps matching TRBD1 (6 bases). The CDR3 has 15 residues. With 1 base removed from V and 8 bases from J, the gap between germline ends came to 17 bases. The CDR3 loop reads CASSLEGQSFVGYTF. In DNA, the CDR3 is TGTGCCAGCAGTTTAGAGGGACAATCCTTCGTAGGCTACACCTTC.

Many counts were recorded for this clonotype. The rearrangement uses TRBV4-1 and TRBJ2-5; 7 bases agree with TRBD2. CDR3 length: 16 amino acids. J lost 4 bases, V lost 5 bases, and 13 bases had no gene match. Germline CDR1 MGHRA, CDR2 YSYEKL. CDR3 coding DNA: TGCGCCAGCAGCAAGGAAGGTTCTAGCGGCGGAGAGACCCAGTACTTC. This translates into CASSKEGSSGGETQYF.

The chain couples TRBV20-1 to TRBJ2-7; 7 positions agree with TRBD1. V was clipped by 3 bases and J by 6 bases; unmatched bases: 11. CDR1 is DFQATT and CDR2 is SNEGSKA in the germline V gene (reference sequence). The CDR3 runs to 14 residues. The CDR3 sequence: CSARPDEGASEQYF. CDR3 DNA sequence: TGCAGTGCTAGGCCGGACGAGGGGGCTTCCGAGCAGTACTTC.

This chain connects TRBV12-3 or TRBV12-4 to TRBJ1-2; 7 bases match TRBD1. Trimming at V came to 7 bases and at J to 2 bases, leaving 10 bases not matched to a gene. This CDR3 comprises 15 residues. The CDR3, as DNA: TGTGCCAGCACTTCACAGGGGATTACCAACTATGGCTACACCTTC. This encodes CASTSQGITNYGYTF.

This clonotype occurred a few times. This chain uses TRBV30 with TRBJ2-2, with D possibly called TRBD1 or TRBD2 (5 bases each). V was pared by 6 bases and J by 6 bases, with 20 bases between. From germline, CDR1 is GTSNPN and CDR2 SVGIG (reference sequence). The CDR3 is 15 amino acids. The CDR3 loop is CACLKGSLLSGELFF. CDR3 DNA sequence: TGTGCCTGCCTCAAGGGGAGTTTATTGTCCGGGGAGCTGTTTTTT.

This clonotype was counted between two and nine times. V usage is TRBV12-3 or TRBV12-4 and J usage is TRBJ2-3; TRBD1 agrees at 9 bases. The junction had 5 bases not matched to a gene; V was cut back by 3 bases and J by 4 bases. The CDR3 contains 15 residues. The CDR3 protein is CASSFGDRDADTQYF. CDR3 bases: TGTGCCAGCAGTTTCGGGGACAGGGATGCAGATACGCAGTATTTT.

This clonotype occurred a few times. The genes are TRBV20-1 and TRBJ1-5, with TRBD1 as a possible D gene (5 bases). The V gene's germline CDR1 is DFQATT and CDR2 SNEGSKA (reference sequence). Trimming took 7 bases from V and 4 from J, leaving 14 bases between them. CDR3 length equals 13 residues. The CDR3 protein is CSVSQGSNQPQHF. The CDR3 region has the DNA TGCAGTGTCAGCCAGGGTTCAAATCAGCCCCAGCATTTT.

This clonotype has ten or more counts. The chain uses TRBV28 and TRBJ2-5; the match to TRBD2 covers 7 bases. The CDR3 runs 13 residues. The germline CDR1 and CDR2 sequences are MDHEN and SYDVKM. With 8 bases clipped from V and 0 bases from J, the junction kept 3 bases outside the gene matches. The CDR3 here is CASRGVYQETQYF. The CDR3 nucleotides are TGTGCCAGCCGGGGGGTGTACCAAGAGACCCAGTACTTC.

The sample holds many counts of this clonotype. The CDR3 sequence is CASSLVPGRGEAFF. In DNA form, the CDR3 reads TGTGCCAGCAGCTTAGTTCCAGGGCGGGGTGAAGCTTTCTTT. This chain links TRBV7-8 with TRBJ1-1; a weak D match, TRBD1 (5 bases). The CDR3 has 14 residues. Trimming cost V 1 base and J 7 bases, with 13 bases left between them. CDR1 is SGHVS, CDR2 FQNEAQ, per germline.

This clonotype was counted ten times or more. The rearrangement uses TRBV30 and TRBJ2-2; D is possibly TRBD1 or TRBD2 (5 bases each). Trimming cost V 0 bases and J 11 bases, with 13 bases left between them. The CDR3 length is 13 residues. Germline loops: CDR1 GTSNPN, CDR2 SVGIG (reference sequence). The CDR3 is CAWSVLRDPELFF. The CDR3 bases are TGTGCCTGGAGTGTCCTCCGGGACCCCGAGCTGTTTTTT.

This clonotype was recorded many times. This chain uses TRBV20-1 with TRBJ1-6; 7 bases align to TRBD1. Germline CDR1 reads DFQATT; CDR2 reads SNEGSKA (reference sequence). The V gene end was trimmed by 2 bases and the J gene end by 4 bases; junction bases not matched to a gene: 2. The CDR3 has 14 residues. For the CDR3, the DNA is TGCAGTGCTAGAATGACAGGGTATAATTCACCCCTCCACTTT. Translated: CSARMTGYNSPLHF.

In this sample, this clonotype turned up once. With a much larger clone just one base away, this may be a read error. The J gene is TRBJ1-2, the V gene TRBV30, with 9 bases identical to TRBD1. CDR1 and CDR2 from the germline V gene are GTSNPN and SVGIG (reference sequence). J lost 9 bases, V lost 4 bases, and 27 bases had no gene match. The CDR3 runs 19 residues. The CDR3 reads CAWIRLWGTGTLTTGSYTF. The CDR3 DNA reads TGTGCCTGGATCAGACTCTGGGGGACAGGGACGCTTACCACCGGGAGCTACACCTTC.

The chain is built from TRBV20-1 and TRBJ1-1; D remains unclear. Germline CDR1 and CDR2: DFQATT and SNEGSKA (reference sequence). The germline V and J ends were trimmed by 3 bases and 4 bases, with 15 bases remaining between them. This CDR3 contains 14 residues. The CDR3 spells CSASWQEGPTEAFF. The CDR3 bases are TGCAGTGCTAGTTGGCAGGAGGGTCCCACTGAAGCTTTCTTT.

The rearrangement joins TRBV15 to TRBJ2-7, with D tentatively TRBD2 (6 bases). V was cut by 0 bases and J by 5 bases, with 14 bases left in between. CDR1 is LNHNV, CDR2 YYDKDF, per germline (reference sequence). The CDR3 is made up of 15 amino acids. In nucleotides, the CDR3 is TGTGCCACCAGCAGAGATTACGGGAGCCCCCACGAGCAGTACTTC. Protein: CATSRDYGSPHEQYF.

There are many counts of this clonotype. The gene calls are TRBV12-3 or TRBV12-4 and TRBJ1-3; D remains ambiguous. CDR3 length equals 14 residues. Trimming removed 6 bases at V and 2 bases at J, with 11 bases between. CDR3 sequence (DNA): TGTGCCAGCAGAAAAGACATGGCTGGAAACACCATATATTTT. Its protein is CASRKDMAGNTIYF.

V is TRBV24-1 and J is TRBJ2-2; unclear D gene. V shed 3 bases and J shed 13 bases, with 11 bases lying between them. The CDR3 loop spans 12 amino acids. In germline, CDR1 is KGHDR, CDR2 SFDVKD. The CDR3 region has the DNA TGTGCCACCAGTGATCCCGGCAAAGTGCTGTTTTTT. As protein: CATSDPGKVLFF.

This clonotype was counted ten times or more. This chain links TRBV7-2 with TRBJ1-2, with 8 bases lining up with TRBD1. CDR3 length: 14 residues. V gave up 5 bases and J gave up 4 bases; unmatched junction bases: 6. Germline V gene lookup returns CDR1 SGHTA and CDR2 FQGNSA. The CDR3 nucleotides read TGTGCCAGCAGCCCTCAGACAGGGGCCTATGGCTACACCTTC. Its translation: CASSPQTGAYGYTF.

The sample holds a few counts of this clonotype. CDR3 sequence (DNA): TGTGCCAGCAGTTACTCGAACGGGGCCGGGGAGCTGTTTTTT. Residues: CASSYSNGAGELFF. The J gene is TRBJ2-2, the V gene TRBV6-5; D possibly corresponds to TRBD2 (5 bases). This CDR3 region has 14 residues. CDR1 is MNHEY, CDR2 SVGAGI, per germline. Deletions cut 0 bases from V and 6 bases from J, with 8 bases between.